This TCR beta chain appears in the sequencing data of a study of blood T cell repertoires in COVID-19. TCRdb keeps only in-frame clones here, not all; method: immunoSEQ multiplex PCR. The sample lists 200,000 to 300,000 clones, about 91% occurring once. Source material: PBMCs or T cells enriched from blood (not recorded which). The sequence was collected from a woman aged 40 to 50 with acute COVID-19.

The CDR3 reads CASSGDNGDSPLHF. Here the CDR3 DNA reads TGCGCCAGCAGCGGGGACAATGGGGATTCACCCCTCCACTTT. The genes are TRBV5-1 and TRBJ1-6, with a possible D match to TRBD1 (6 bases). There are 14 residues in the CDR3. The ends were cut back, 4 bases at V and 8 bases at J, with 13 bases in the middle. Germline loops: CDR1 SGHRS, CDR2 YFSETQ.